This paragraph reports one T cell receptor (beta chain). V lost 10 bases, J lost 9 bases, and 8 bases stayed unmatched. The CDR3 runs to 11 residues. The sample belongs to a study of blood T cell repertoires in COVID-19. Overall study context: The origin of the acute and convalescent COVID-19 samples was the United States, Italy and Spain. Sources were T cells, B-cell-depleted T cells, or PBMCs; the material itself was cDNA or gDNA.

TCRdb keeps only in-frame clones here, not all; method: immunoSEQ multiplex PCR. Found here are 150,000 to 200,000 clones, around 79% of them singletons; the top ten hold 15% to 20%. The V gene is TRBV12-3 or TRBV12-4, the J gene TRBJ2-5; 7 nucleotides agree with TRBD1. Material for sequencing was peripheral blood. The clonotype originates from a man in his fifties or sixties with active or convalescent COVID-19. The CDR3 region has the DNA TGTGCCACCAGGACAGGCTCCCCCCAGTACTTC. Its translation is CATRTGSPQYF.